This paragraph covers one TCR beta chain sequence. The data belong to a study of blood T cell dynamics during melanoma immunotherapy. Using immunoSEQ multiplex PCR, the repertoire was profiled, and TCRdb retains in-frame clones only, with some absent. In the table there are under 7,000 clones, about 90% of which are singletons. Regarding time point: pre-treatment baseline. Germline values: CDR1 MNHEY, CDR2 SVGAGI. CDR3 length: 14 amino acids. J lost 5 bases, V lost 6 bases, and 5 bases had no gene match. This sequence was found in a human donor with melanoma. Sequencing was performed on cell-free DNA from blood, taken from a patient treated with checkpoint blockade. The chain links TRBV6-5 to TRBJ2-2; TRBD2 aligns across 8 bases. The CDR3 DNA follows: TGTGCCAGCAGAGTGGCTAGCGGGACCGGGGAGCTGTTTTTT. Protein: CASRVASGTGELFF.